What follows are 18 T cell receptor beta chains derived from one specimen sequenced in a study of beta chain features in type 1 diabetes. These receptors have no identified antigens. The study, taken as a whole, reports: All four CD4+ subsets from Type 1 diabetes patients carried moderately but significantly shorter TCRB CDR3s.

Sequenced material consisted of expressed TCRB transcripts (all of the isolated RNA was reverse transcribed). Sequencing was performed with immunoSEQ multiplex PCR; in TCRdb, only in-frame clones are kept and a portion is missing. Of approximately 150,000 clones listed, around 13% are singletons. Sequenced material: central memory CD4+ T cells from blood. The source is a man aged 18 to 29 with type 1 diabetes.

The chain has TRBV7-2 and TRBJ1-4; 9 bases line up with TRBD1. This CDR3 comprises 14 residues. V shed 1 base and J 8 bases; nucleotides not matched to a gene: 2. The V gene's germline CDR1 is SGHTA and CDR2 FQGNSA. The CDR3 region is CASSLGDRVEKLFF. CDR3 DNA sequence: TGTGCCAGCAGCTTAGGGGACAGGGTGGAAAAACTGTTTTTT.

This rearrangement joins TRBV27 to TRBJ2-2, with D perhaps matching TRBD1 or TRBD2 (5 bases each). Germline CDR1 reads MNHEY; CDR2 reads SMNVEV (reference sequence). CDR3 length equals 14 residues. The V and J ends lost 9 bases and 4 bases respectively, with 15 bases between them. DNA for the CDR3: TGTGCCAGTGCGAACGGGGCCCCCACCGGGGAGCTGTTTTTT. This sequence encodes CASANGAPTGELFF.

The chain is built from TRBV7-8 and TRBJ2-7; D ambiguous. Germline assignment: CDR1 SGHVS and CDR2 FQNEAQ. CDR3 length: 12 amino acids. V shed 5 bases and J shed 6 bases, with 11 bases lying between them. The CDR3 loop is CASSPYVGEQYF. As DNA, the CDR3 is TGTGCCAGCAGCCCTTACGTAGGCGAGCAGTACTTC.

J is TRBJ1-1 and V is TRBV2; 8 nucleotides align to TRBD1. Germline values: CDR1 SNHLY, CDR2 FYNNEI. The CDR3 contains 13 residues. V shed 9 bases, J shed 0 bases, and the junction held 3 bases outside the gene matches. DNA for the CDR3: TGTGCCAGTTCGGGACAGGTGAACACTGAAGCTTTCTTT. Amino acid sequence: CASSGQVNTEAFF.

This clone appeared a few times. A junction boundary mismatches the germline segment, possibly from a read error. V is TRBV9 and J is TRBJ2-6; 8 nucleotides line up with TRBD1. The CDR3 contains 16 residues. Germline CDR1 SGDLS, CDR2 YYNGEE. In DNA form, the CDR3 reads TGTGCCCGCAGCCGGACAGGGTCCTCTGGGGCCAACGTCCTGACTTTC. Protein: CARSRTGSSGANVLTF.

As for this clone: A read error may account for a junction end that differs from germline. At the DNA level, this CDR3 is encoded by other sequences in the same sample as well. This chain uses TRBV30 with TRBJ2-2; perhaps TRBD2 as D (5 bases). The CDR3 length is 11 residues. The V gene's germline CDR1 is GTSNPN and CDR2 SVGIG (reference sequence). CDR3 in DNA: TGTGCCTGGACGCGAGCCGGGGAGCTTTTTTTT. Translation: CAWTRAGELFF.

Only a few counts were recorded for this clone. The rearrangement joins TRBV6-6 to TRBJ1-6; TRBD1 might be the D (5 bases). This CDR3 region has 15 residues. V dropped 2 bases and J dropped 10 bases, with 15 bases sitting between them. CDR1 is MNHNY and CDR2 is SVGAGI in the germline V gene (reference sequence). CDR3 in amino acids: CASSYTGGDESPLHF. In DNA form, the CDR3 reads TGTGCCAGCAGTTACACAGGTGGAGACGAATCACCCCTCCACTTT.

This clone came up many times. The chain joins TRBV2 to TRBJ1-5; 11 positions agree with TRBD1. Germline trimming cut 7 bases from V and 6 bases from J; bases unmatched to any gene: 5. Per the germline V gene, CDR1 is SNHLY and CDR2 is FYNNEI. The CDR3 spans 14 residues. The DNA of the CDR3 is TGTGCCAGCACCGGGACAGGGGGTGTTCAGCCCCAGCATTTT. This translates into CASTGTGGVQPQHF.

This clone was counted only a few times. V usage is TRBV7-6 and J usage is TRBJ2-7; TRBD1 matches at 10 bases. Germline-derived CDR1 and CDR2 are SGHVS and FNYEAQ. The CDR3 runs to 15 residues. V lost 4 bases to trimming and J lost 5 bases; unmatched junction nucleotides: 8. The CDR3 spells CASSYQGTGENEQYF. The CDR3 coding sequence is TGTGCCAGCAGCTATCAGGGGACAGGGGAGAACGAGCAGTACTTC. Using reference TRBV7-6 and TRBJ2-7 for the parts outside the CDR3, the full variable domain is GAGVSQSPRYKVTKRGQDVALRCDPISGHVSLYWYRQALGQGPEFLTYFNYEAQQDKSGLPNDRFSAERPEGSISTLTIQRTEQRDSAMYRCASSYQGTGENEQYFGPGTRLTVT.

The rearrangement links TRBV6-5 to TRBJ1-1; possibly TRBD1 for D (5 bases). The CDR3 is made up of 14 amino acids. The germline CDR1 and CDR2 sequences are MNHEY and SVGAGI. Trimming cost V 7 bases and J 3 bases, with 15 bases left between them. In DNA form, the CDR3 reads TGTGCCAGCACCTCAGGGTCCCTTGACACTGAAGCTTTCTTT. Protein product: CASTSGSLDTEAFF.

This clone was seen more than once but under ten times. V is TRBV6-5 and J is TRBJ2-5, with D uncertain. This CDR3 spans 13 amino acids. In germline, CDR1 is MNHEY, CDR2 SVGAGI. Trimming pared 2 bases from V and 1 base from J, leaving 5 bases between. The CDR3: CASSYQAQETQYF. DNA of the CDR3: TGTGCCAGCAGTTACCAAGCCCAAGAGACCCAGTACTTC.

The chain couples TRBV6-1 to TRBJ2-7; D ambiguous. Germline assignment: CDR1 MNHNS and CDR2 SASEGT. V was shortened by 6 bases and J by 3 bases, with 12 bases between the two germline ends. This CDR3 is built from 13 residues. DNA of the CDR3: TGTGCCAGCAGCCGAGACCCGGACTACGAGCAGTACTTC. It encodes CASSRDPDYEQYF.

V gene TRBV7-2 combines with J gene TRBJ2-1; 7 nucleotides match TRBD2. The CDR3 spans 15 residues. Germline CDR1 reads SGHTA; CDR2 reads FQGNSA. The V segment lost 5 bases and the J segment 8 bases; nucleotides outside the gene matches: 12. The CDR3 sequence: CASSLGTTRSDEQFF. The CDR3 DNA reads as TGTGCCAGCAGCCTCGGGACTACCCGGTCTGATGAGCAGTTCTTC.

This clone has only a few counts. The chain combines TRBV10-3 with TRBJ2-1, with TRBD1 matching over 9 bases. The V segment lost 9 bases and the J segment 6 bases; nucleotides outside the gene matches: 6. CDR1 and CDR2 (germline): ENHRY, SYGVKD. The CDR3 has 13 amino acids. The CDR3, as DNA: TGTGCCATTACCGGGACAGGGCTCAATGAGCAGTTCTTC. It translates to CAITGTGLNEQFF.

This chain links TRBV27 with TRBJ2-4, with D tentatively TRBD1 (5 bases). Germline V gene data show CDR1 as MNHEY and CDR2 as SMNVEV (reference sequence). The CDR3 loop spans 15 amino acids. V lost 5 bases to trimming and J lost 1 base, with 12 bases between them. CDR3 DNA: TGTGCCAGCAGTGTCAGGGATCCCGCCAAAAACATTCAGTACTTC. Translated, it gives CASSVRDPAKNIQYF.

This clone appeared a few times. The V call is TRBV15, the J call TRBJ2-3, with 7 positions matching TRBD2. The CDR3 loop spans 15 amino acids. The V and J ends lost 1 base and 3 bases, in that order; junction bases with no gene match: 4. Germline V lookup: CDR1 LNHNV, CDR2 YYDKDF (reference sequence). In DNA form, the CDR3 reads TGTGCCACCAGCAGAGTTTTCGGGAGGACAGATACGCAGTATTTT. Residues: CATSRVFGRTDTQYF.

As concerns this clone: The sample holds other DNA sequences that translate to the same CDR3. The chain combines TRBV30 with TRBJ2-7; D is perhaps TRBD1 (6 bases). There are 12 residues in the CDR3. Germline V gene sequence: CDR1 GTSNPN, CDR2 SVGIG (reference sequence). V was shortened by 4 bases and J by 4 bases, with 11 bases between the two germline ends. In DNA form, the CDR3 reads TGTGCCTGGAAGGGGCAGGGGTACGAGCAGTACTTC. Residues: CAWKGQGYEQYF. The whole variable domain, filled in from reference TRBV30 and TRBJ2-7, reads SQTIHQWPATLVQPVGSPLSLECTVEGTSNPNLYWYRQAAGRGLQLLFYSVGIGQISSEVPQNLSASRPQDRQFILSSKKLLLSDSGFYLCAWKGQGYEQYFGPGTRLTVT.

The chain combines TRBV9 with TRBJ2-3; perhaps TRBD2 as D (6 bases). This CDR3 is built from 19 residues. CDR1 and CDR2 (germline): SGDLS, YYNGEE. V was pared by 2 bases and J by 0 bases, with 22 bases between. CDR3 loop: CASSVGEEGTTLSTDTQYF. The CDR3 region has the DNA TGTGCCAGCAGCGTGGGGGAGGAGGGGACGACACTCAGCACAGATACGCAGTATTTT.